These 22 T cell receptor beta chains were sequenced from one sample in a study of neoadjuvant anti-PD-1 for oral cavity cancer. As for time point: after neoadjuvant nivolumab, at surgical resection. Sequencing was performed with immunoSEQ multiplex PCR; in TCRdb, only in-frame clones are kept and a portion is missing. The sample lists approximately 13,000 clones, around 66% occurring once. This specimen was PBMCs, taken after nivolumab (anti-PD-1) treatment. These TCRs come from a person aged 35 to 85 with oral cavity squamous cell carcinoma.

The rearrangement links TRBV4-1 to TRBJ2-7, with 11 bases matching TRBD2. V was pared by 4 bases and J by 0 bases, with 8 bases of the junction left unmatched. Per the germline V gene, CDR1 is MGHRA and CDR2 is YSYEKL. This CDR3 contains 17 residues. The CDR3 DNA reads TGCGCCAGCAGCCTTACTAGCGGGAGTCCGAGCTCCTACGAGCAGTACTTC. This encodes CASSLTSGSPSSYEQYF.

The chain is built from TRBV30 and TRBJ2-1; D unresolved. The CDR3 length is 11 residues. The V gene's germline CDR1 is GTSNPN and CDR2 SVGIG (reference sequence). V shed 2 bases and J shed 7 bases, with 6 bases lying between them. The CDR3 bases are TGTGCCTGGAGTAAATTAAATGAGCAGTTCTTC. Protein: CAWSKLNEQFF.

The gene calls are TRBV4-1 and TRBJ1-5, with 8 positions matching TRBD1. This CDR3 spans 18 amino acids. With V trimmed by 1 base and J by 0 bases, 8 bases remained unmatched. Germline V gene lookup returns CDR1 MGHRA and CDR2 YSYEKL. CDR3 in amino acids: CASSQGQGRGYSNQPQHF. The CDR3 DNA reads TGCGCCAGCAGCCAAGGACAGGGGAGAGGATATAGCAATCAGCCCCAGCATTTT.

V gene TRBV5-1 combines with J gene TRBJ2-7; 10 bases fit TRBD2. CDR3 size: 15 residues. V trimming: 0 bases; J trimming: 2 bases; junction bases outside the gene matches: 2. Germline CDR1 SGHRS, CDR2 YFSETQ. CDR3 region: CASSLGLAGPYEQYF. CDR3 in DNA: TGCGCCAGCAGCTTGGGACTAGCGGGCCCCTACGAGCAGTACTTC.

Within the sample, this clone is medium-sized (0.01 to 0.1%). Here the CDR3 reads CASSYSETFGYTF. The CDR3 DNA reads TGTGCCAGCAGTTACTCGGAAACTTTTGGCTACACCTTC. The rearrangement uses TRBV6-6 and TRBJ1-2, with D unresolved. V shed 0 bases and J shed 7 bases, with 9 bases lying between them. Germline V gives CDR1 MNHNY, CDR2 SVGAGI (reference sequence). The CDR3 is 13 residues long.

The rearrangement uses TRBV29-1 and TRBJ2-2, with D perhaps matching TRBD1 (5 bases). The CDR3 runs to 12 residues. Per germline, CDR1 SQVTM and CDR2 ANQGSEA. V lost 7 bases, J lost 3 bases, and 9 bases lay in between. The CDR3: CSATEHTGELFF. DNA for the CDR3: TGCAGCGCGACAGAGCACACCGGGGAGCTGTTTTTT.

This chain connects TRBV5-5 to TRBJ2-1, with D unresolved. The germline V and J ends were trimmed by 0 bases and 0 bases, with 13 bases remaining between them. Germline V lookup: CDR1 SGHKS, CDR2 YYEKEE (reference sequence). The CDR3 is 17 residues long. The CDR3 region has the DNA TGTGCCAGCAGCTTGGCCGTCGGCCCGAGCTCCTACAATGAGCAGTTCTTC. Protein sequence: CASSLAVGPSSYNEQFF.

This clone appeared a few times. The chain joins TRBV28 to TRBJ2-7, with 11 bases aligning to TRBD1. The CDR3 contains 14 residues. With V trimmed by 8 bases and J by 4 bases, 7 bases remained unmatched. The germline V gene has CDR1 MDHEN and CDR2 SYDVKM. For the CDR3, the DNA is TGTGCCAGCGCCACCGGGACAGGGGGTTACGAGCAGTACTTC. Protein: CASATGTGGYEQYF.

The CDR3 region is CASSEIKLETQYF. In DNA form, the CDR3 reads TGCGCCAGCAGCGAGATAAAATTGGAGACCCAGTACTTC. The chain carries TRBV5-1 and TRBJ2-5; no definite D call. CDR1 and CDR2 from the germline V gene are SGHRS and YFSETQ. The CDR3 runs 13 residues. Trimming cost V 4 bases and J 5 bases, with 12 bases left between them. The variable domain in full, completed from reference TRBV5-1 and TRBJ2-5, reads KAGVTQTPRYLIKTRGQQVTLSCSPISGHRSVSWYQQTPGQGLQFLFEYFSETQRNKGNFPGRFSGRQFSNSRSEMNVSTLELGDSALYLCASSEIKLETQYFGPGTRLLVL.

J is TRBJ2-2 and V is TRBV11-2; no reliable D call. The CDR3 totals 13 residues. Germline CDR1 SGHAT, CDR2 FQNNGV. V lost 3 bases to trimming and J lost 3 bases, with 5 bases between them. CDR3 DNA: TGTGCCAGCAGCTTTTCTTACACCGGGGAGCTGTTTTTT. This codes for CASSFSYTGELFF.

This clone was seen a single time. This chain joins TRBV10-3 and TRBJ1-5, with TRBD1 as a possible D gene (5 bases). Germline CDR1 and CDR2: ENHRY and SYGVKD. This CDR3 spans 12 amino acids. For the CDR3, the DNA is TGTGCGATAGGGCAACCGCAGGGGCCCCAGCATTTT. Translating it yields CAIGQPQGPQHF.

This chain joins TRBV5-6 and TRBJ2-7; a possible D gene is TRBD2 (6 bases). This CDR3 is built from 14 residues. Germline V gives CDR1 SGHDT, CDR2 YYEEEE. Trimming shortened V by 4 bases and J by 2 bases, and 13 bases separated the two germline ends. This CDR3 reads CASSRGTRPYEQYF. The DNA for the CDR3 is TGTGCCAGCAGCCGCGGGACTCGACCCTACGAGCAGTACTTC. Filled out from reference TRBV5-6 and TRBJ2-7, the complete variable domain reads DAGVTQSPTHLIKTRGQQVTLRCSPKSGHDTVSWYQQALGQGPQFIFQYYEEEERQRGNFPDRFSGHQFPNYSSELNVNALLLGDSALYLCASSRGTRPYEQYFGPGTRLTVT.

This clone came up a few times. V gene TRBV4-1 combines with J gene TRBJ2-7; D gene ambiguous. Germline CDR1 MGHRA, CDR2 YSYEKL. The CDR3 is 14 residues long. V shed 1 base and J shed 4 bases, with 11 bases lying between them. The CDR3 DNA follows: TGCGCCAGCAGCCAAGGTTCGTGGTCTTACGAGCAGTACTTC. Translated, it gives CASSQGSWSYEQYF.

DNA for the CDR3: TGTGCCAGCAGCCAAGCAGGGGACCGCGAGCAGTACTTC. As protein: CASSQAGDREQYF. V usage is TRBV14 and J usage is TRBJ2-7, with a tentative D call TRBD1 (6 bases). The CDR3 spans 13 residues. The germline V gene encodes CDR1 SGHDN and CDR2 FVKESK. The V end lost 1 base, the J end lost 6 bases, and 10 bases lay between the germline ends. Full variable domain (rest looked up from reference TRBV14 and TRBJ2-7): EAGVTQFPSHSVIEKGQTVTLRCDPISGHDNLYWYRRVMGKEIKFLLHFVKESKQDESGMPNNRFLAERTGGTYSTLKVQPAELEDSGVYFCASSQAGDREQYFGPGTRLTVT.

This chain connects TRBV6-6 to TRBJ1-2; D unclear. Germline V gives CDR1 MNHNY, CDR2 SVGAGI (reference sequence). Trimming pared 7 bases from V and 4 bases from J, leaving 16 bases between. This CDR3 is 14 amino acids long. The CDR3 sequence: CASNLGGGLYGYTF. In nucleotides, the CDR3 is TGTGCCAGCAATTTAGGAGGAGGGCTCTATGGCTACACCTTC.

This clone is a singleton in its sample. The rearrangement uses TRBV5-1 and TRBJ1-3; weak D call: TRBD1 (5 bases). This CDR3 is 16 amino acids long. V gave up 4 bases and J gave up 0 bases, with 14 bases separating them. Germline assignment: CDR1 SGHRS and CDR2 YFSETQ. CDR3 sequence reads: CASSQGLTSSGNTIYF. The CDR3 DNA follows: TGCGCCAGCAGCCAGGGACTCACCTCCTCTGGAAACACCATATATTTT.

In the case of this clone: Other nucleotide sequences from this sample produce the same CDR3. The V call is TRBV6-1, the J call TRBJ1-5, with no clear D. Germline loops: CDR1 MNHNS, CDR2 SASEGT. Trimming removed 4 bases at V and 0 bases at J, with 7 bases between. CDR3 length: 14 amino acids. The CDR3 coding sequence is TGTGCCAGCAGTGGTCAGAATAGCAATCAGCCCCAGCATTTT. Protein sequence: CASSGQNSNQPQHF.

The rearrangement joins TRBV15 to TRBJ2-1; TRBD2 matches 10 bases. This CDR3 region has 15 residues. V was pared by 6 bases and J by 4 bases, with 6 bases of the junction left unmatched. CDR1 is LNHNV and CDR2 is YYDKDF in the germline V gene (reference sequence). The CDR3 DNA follows: TGTGCCACCAGGACCGGGACTAGCGCATACAATGAGCAGTTCTTC. This encodes CATRTGTSAYNEQFF.

V is TRBV6-6 and J is TRBJ2-1; D is perhaps TRBD1 (7 bases). From germline, CDR1 is MNHNY and CDR2 SVGAGI (reference sequence). This CDR3 contains 14 residues. Trimming cost V 6 bases and J 3 bases, with 12 bases left between them. CDR3 loop: CASSRGTDYNEQFF. Here the CDR3 DNA reads TGTGCCAGCAGCCGCGGGACAGACTACAATGAGCAGTTCTTC.

A few counts support this clone. V usage is TRBV7-9 and J usage is TRBJ2-7; unclear D gene. The V end lost 3 bases, the J end lost 3 bases, and 6 bases lay between the germline ends. Germline CDR1 SEHNR, CDR2 FQNEAQ (reference sequence). The CDR3 runs to 12 residues. CDR3 DNA sequence: TGTGCCAGCAGCTTGGTTCTCTACGAGCAGTACTTC. This gives the protein CASSLVLYEQYF.

This chain links TRBV5-1 with TRBJ2-4; 8 bases are a match to TRBD1. The CDR3 totals 18 residues. V lost 0 bases, J lost 0 bases, and 8 bases stayed unmatched. CDR1 SGHRS and CDR2 YFSETQ come from the germline V gene. CDR3 amino acids: CASSLVRQGPLAKNIQYF. CDR3 coding DNA: TGCGCCAGCAGCTTGGTGCGACAGGGGCCTCTAGCCAAAAACATTCAGTACTTC.

The chain has TRBV5-1 and TRBJ1-1; D call uncertain. The CDR3 runs 16 residues. Germline V gene lookup returns CDR1 SGHRS and CDR2 YFSETQ. V was cut by 3 bases and J by 0 bases, with 15 bases left in between. CDR3 sequence (DNA): TGCGCCAGCAGCTCAGAAGGGAGAAACATGAACACTGAAGCTTTCTTT. Its translation is CASSSEGRNMNTEAFF.